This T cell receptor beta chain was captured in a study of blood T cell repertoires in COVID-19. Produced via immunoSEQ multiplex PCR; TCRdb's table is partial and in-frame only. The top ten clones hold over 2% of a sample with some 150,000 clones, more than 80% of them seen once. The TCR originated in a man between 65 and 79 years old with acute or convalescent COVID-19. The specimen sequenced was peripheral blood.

CDR3 protein: CASSLDGTGYNSPLHF. CDR3 coding DNA: TGCGCCAGCAGCTTGGATGGGACAGGTTATAATTCACCCCTCCACTTT. The chain has TRBV5-1 and TRBJ1-6; 8 positions match TRBD1. The CDR3 extends over 16 amino acids. Unmatched junction bases numbered 3, after V lost 0 bases and J lost 4 bases. Germline V gene lookup returns CDR1 SGHRS and CDR2 YFSETQ.